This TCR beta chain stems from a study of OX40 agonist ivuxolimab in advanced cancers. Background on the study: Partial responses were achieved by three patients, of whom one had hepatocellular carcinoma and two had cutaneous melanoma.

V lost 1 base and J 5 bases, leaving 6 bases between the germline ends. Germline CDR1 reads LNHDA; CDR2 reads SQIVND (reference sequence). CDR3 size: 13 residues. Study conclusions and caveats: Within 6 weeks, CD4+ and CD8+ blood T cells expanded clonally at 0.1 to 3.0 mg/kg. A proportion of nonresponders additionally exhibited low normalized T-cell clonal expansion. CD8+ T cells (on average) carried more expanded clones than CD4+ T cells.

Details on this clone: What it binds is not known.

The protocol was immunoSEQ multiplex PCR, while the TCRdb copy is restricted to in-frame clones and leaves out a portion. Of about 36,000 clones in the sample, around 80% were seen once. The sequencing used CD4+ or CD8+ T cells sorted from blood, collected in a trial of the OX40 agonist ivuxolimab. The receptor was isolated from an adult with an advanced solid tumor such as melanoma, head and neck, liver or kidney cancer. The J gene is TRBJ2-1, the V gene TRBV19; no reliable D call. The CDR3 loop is CASSIGLNNEQFF. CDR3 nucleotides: TGTGCCAGTAGTATAGGTCTTAACAATGAGCAGTTCTTC.